These 25 T cell receptor beta chains came from one sample sequenced in a study of cytomegalovirus exposure and HLA in healthy donors. Data came from immunoSEQ multiplex PCR; TCRdb stores just in-frame clones and leaves some out. The data show over 20,000 clones, around 97% seen once. Sample: PBMCs. The receptors come from a man aged 25-45 years in good health and CMV-seropositive.

The chain uses TRBV29-1 and TRBJ1-1; a possible D gene is TRBD1 (5 bases). Trimming removed 5 bases from V and 2 bases from J, with 9 bases in between. CDR3 length: 12 amino acids. The germline gives CDR1 SQVTM, CDR2 ANQGSEA. The CDR3 region has the DNA TGCAGCGTTCTACAGGAAAACACTGAAGCTTTCTTT. Protein product: CSVLQENTEAFF.

V and J are TRBV9 and TRBJ2-7, with 7 bases matching TRBD2. The ends lost 0 bases at V and 3 bases at J; junction bases unmatched: 6. CDR1 and CDR2 from the germline V gene are SGDLS and YYNGEE. CDR3 size: 15 residues. CDR3 DNA: TGTGCCAGCAGCGTAGGAGCGGGAATCGGCTACGAGCAGTACTTC. Translation gives CASSVGAGIGYEQYF.

This chain links TRBV28 with TRBJ1-1, with a possible D match to TRBD1 (6 bases). V lost 7 bases, J lost 5 bases, and 23 bases lay in between. Germline values: CDR1 MDHEN, CDR2 SYDVKM. The CDR3 length is 16 residues. DNA of the CDR3: TGTGCCAGCACTCAAACGGGGGGGGCCGGACGGACTGAAGCTTTCTTT. It translates to CASTQTGGAGRTEAFF.

V usage is TRBV30 and J usage is TRBJ2-7; 14 nucleotides line up with TRBD2. Per the germline V gene, CDR1 is GTSNPN and CDR2 is SVGIG (reference sequence). The trim removed 6 bases at V and 5 bases at J, leaving 6 bases unmatched. This CDR3 region has 14 residues. The CDR3 nucleotides are TGTGCCTGCACCGGGACTAGCGGGAGCGACGAGCAGTACTTC. It encodes CACTGTSGSDEQYF.

This chain connects TRBV6-5 to TRBJ1-1; D not resolved. The germline V gene encodes CDR1 MNHEY and CDR2 SVGAGI. The CDR3 runs to 13 residues. Trimming removed 0 bases from V and 1 base from J, with 3 bases in between. The CDR3 is CASSYSRNTEAFF. In DNA, the CDR3 is TGTGCCAGCAGTTACTCCAGGAACACTGAAGCTTTCTTT.

The genes are TRBV2 and TRBJ1-1, with D hard to call. V shed 2 bases and J shed 4 bases, with 5 bases lying between them. CDR3 length equals 12 residues. Germline V gene lookup returns CDR1 SNHLY and CDR2 FYNNEI. Here the CDR3 reads CASSESPTEAFF. The DNA of the CDR3 is TGTGCCAGCAGTGAAAGCCCCACTGAAGCTTTCTTT.

J is TRBJ1-2 and V is TRBV5-6, with TRBD1 matching over 7 bases. Per germline, CDR1 SGHDT and CDR2 YYEEEE. The CDR3 covers 14 residues. V was pared by 2 bases and J by 4 bases, with 5 bases of the junction left unmatched. The CDR3 DNA sequence: TGTGCCAGCAGCTTACCGACAGGGTTCTATGGCTACACCTTC. Translating it yields CASSLPTGFYGYTF.

The chain employs TRBV2 and TRBJ2-7; 12 bases are shared with TRBD2. CDR3 length: 18 amino acids. After removal of 10 bases from V and 1 base from J, the junction contained 17 bases not matched to a gene. The germline V gene encodes CDR1 SNHLY and CDR2 FYNNEI. The CDR3 sequence is CATLRGRTSGTQSYEQYF. CDR3 nucleotides: TGTGCCACCCTCAGGGGTCGGACTAGCGGGACCCAGTCCTACGAGCAGTACTTC.

The chain links TRBV28 to TRBJ2-7; the D gene is possibly TRBD1 (6 bases). V was trimmed by 5 bases and J by 4 bases, leaving 15 bases between them. Per the germline V gene, CDR1 is MDHEN and CDR2 is SYDVKM. CDR3 length equals 14 residues. This CDR3 reads CASSPYRDRYEQYF. In DNA, the CDR3 is TGTGCCAGCAGTCCCTACAGGGATCGGTACGAGCAGTACTTC.

The chain couples TRBV9 to TRBJ1-2, with D possibly matching TRBD1 (5 bases). Trimming took 4 bases from V and 4 from J, leaving 20 bases between them. This CDR3 has 16 amino acids. Germline assignment: CDR1 SGDLS and CDR2 YYNGEE. The CDR3, as DNA: TGTGCCAGCAGCACTTTCGATGCGGGGGGAGGCTATGGCTACACCTTC. Its protein product is CASSTFDAGGGYGYTF.

The chain couples TRBV15 to TRBJ2-5, with TRBD2 identical over 9 bases. V shed 1 base and J 1 base; nucleotides not matched to a gene: 7. The CDR3 contains 17 residues. From germline, CDR1 is LNHNV and CDR2 YYDKDF (reference sequence). The DNA of the CDR3 is TGTGCCACCAGCAGAGGGGATAGCGGGAGCCCCCAAGAGACCCAGTACTTC. Protein: CATSRGDSGSPQETQYF.

This chain uses TRBV5-1 with TRBJ2-5, with 8 bases that match TRBD1. The CDR3 contains 15 residues. CDR1 SGHRS and CDR2 YFSETQ come from the germline V gene. Unmatched junction bases numbered 9, after V lost 3 bases and J lost 5 bases. CDR3 coding DNA: TGCGCCAGCAGCTCCTGGACAGGGCGAGTTGAGACCCAGTACTTC. Protein product: CASSSWTGRVETQYF.

The J gene is TRBJ2-7, the V gene TRBV28, with a weak D call TRBD2 (6 bases). CDR1 MDHEN and CDR2 SYDVKM come from the germline V gene. The CDR3 runs to 14 residues. Trimming took off 5 bases at V and 3 bases at J, with 14 bases between the two ends. This CDR3 is CASSEPGLNYEQYF. CDR3 coding DNA: TGTGCCAGCAGTGAACCGGGACTGAACTACGAGCAGTACTTC.

The rearrangement joins TRBV29-1 to TRBJ1-3; maybe TRBD1 (6 bases). Germline loops: CDR1 SQVTM, CDR2 ANQGSEA. Trimming pared 5 bases from V and 7 bases from J, leaving 21 bases between. The CDR3 is 15 amino acids. The DNA of the CDR3 is TGCAGCGTTCACACCTTGGACAGTGTGGGGAACACCATATATTTT. Residues: CSVHTLDSVGNTIYF.

CDR3 in DNA: TGTGCCAGCAGCCTTTCCCAGGGGGCTCTCGAGCAGTACTTC. Residues: CASSLSQGALEQYF. The J gene is TRBJ2-7, the V gene TRBV7-8, with 8 bases fitting TRBD1. Germline assignment: CDR1 SGHVS and CDR2 FQNEAQ. V trimming: 5 bases; J trimming: 6 bases; junction bases outside the gene matches: 9. The CDR3 extends over 14 amino acids.

V gene TRBV28 combines with J gene TRBJ2-7; D gene unclear. V shed 9 bases and J shed 2 bases, with 14 bases lying between them. This CDR3 contains 13 residues. In germline, CDR1 is MDHEN, CDR2 SYDVKM. This chain's CDR3 is CASTTSPTYEQYF. The CDR3 nucleotides are TGTGCCAGTACCACAAGTCCAACCTACGAGCAGTACTTC. Variable domain in full (rest from reference TRBV28 and TRBJ2-7): DVKVTQSSRYLVKRTGEKVFLECVQDMDHENMFWYRQDPGLGLRLIYFSYDVKMKEKGDIPEGYSVSREKKERFSLILESASTNQTSMYLCASTTSPTYEQYFGPGTRLTVT.

The V and J genes are TRBV19 and TRBJ2-7; D perhaps matches TRBD2 (6 bases). CDR1 LNHDA and CDR2 SQIVND come from the germline V gene (reference sequence). This CDR3 comprises 14 residues. V was cut by 4 bases and J by 5 bases, with 15 bases left in between. CDR3 loop: CASSRAGTPNEQYF. The CDR3 nucleotides read TGTGCCAGTAGTAGAGCCGGGACTCCCAACGAGCAGTACTTC. Filled out from reference TRBV19 and TRBJ2-7, the complete variable domain reads DGGITQSPKYLFRKEGQNVTLSCEQNLNHDAMYWYRQDPGQGLRLIYYSQIVNDFQKGDIAEGYSVSREKKESFPLTVTSAQKNPTAFYLCASSRAGTPNEQYFGPGTRLTVT.

The table lists this clone with a count of one. V gene TRBV4-1 combines with J gene TRBJ2-7; D possibly corresponds to TRBD2 (5 bases). The CDR3 loop spans 16 amino acids. Germline values: CDR1 MGHRA, CDR2 YSYEKL. V dropped 0 bases and J dropped 3 bases, with 15 bases sitting between them. The CDR3 is CASSQDSSPRDYEQYF. CDR3 sequence (DNA): TGCGCCAGCAGCCAAGATTCTAGCCCGAGGGACTACGAGCAGTACTTC.

The CDR3 here is CASSQDLGRGETQYF. Written as DNA, the CDR3 is TGTGCCAGCAGCCAAGATTTAGGGCGGGGAGAGACCCAGTACTTC. J is TRBJ2-5 and V is TRBV4-2; D might be TRBD2 (6 bases). Trimming left V 0 bases short and J 4 bases short, with 12 bases between. CDR1 is LGHNA, CDR2 YNFKEQ, per germline. This CDR3 spans 15 amino acids.

The chain carries TRBV30 and TRBJ1-1; possible D gene TRBD1, 5 bases. The CDR3 extends over 13 amino acids. Germline CDR1 reads GTSNPN; CDR2 reads SVGIG (reference sequence). Trimming left V 0 bases short and J 6 bases short, with 11 bases between. The CDR3 sequence is CAWSVRGTPEAFF. The DNA for the CDR3 is TGTGCCTGGAGTGTACGGGGGACCCCTGAAGCTTTCTTT.

The chain links TRBV29-1 to TRBJ1-1, with 8 bases aligning to TRBD1. Germline V gives CDR1 SQVTM, CDR2 ANQGSEA. The CDR3 contains 12 residues. Germline trimming cut 2 bases from V and 11 bases from J; bases unmatched to any gene: 7. CDR3 protein: CSVETTGTGAFF. DNA of the CDR3: TGCAGCGTTGAAACCACCGGGACAGGCGCTTTCTTT.

This chain uses TRBV2 with TRBJ2-1, with TRBD2 matching 11 bases. CDR3 size: 15 residues. V was clipped by 1 base and J by 7 bases; unmatched bases: 3. Germline values: CDR1 SNHLY, CDR2 FYNNEI. Here the CDR3 reads CASSEEGTSGNEQFF. CDR3 sequence (DNA): TGTGCCAGCAGTGAAGAGGGGACTAGCGGTAATGAGCAGTTCTTC. The complete variable domain, with remaining parts taken from reference TRBV2 and TRBJ2-1, reads EPEVTQTPSHQVTQMGQEVILRCVPISNHLYFYWYRQILGQKVEFLVSFYNNEISEKSEIFDDQFSVERPDGSNFTLKIRSTKLEDSAMYFCASSEEGTSGNEQFFGPGTRLTVL.

The rearrangement uses TRBV19 and TRBJ2-7; TRBD1 aligns across 11 bases. CDR3 length: 14 residues. The trim removed 6 bases at V and 5 bases at J, leaving 6 bases unmatched. CDR1 LNHDA and CDR2 SQIVND come from the germline V gene (reference sequence). This CDR3 is CASRPGQGVHEQYF. DNA for the CDR3: TGTGCCAGTAGACCGGGACAGGGGGTCCACGAGCAGTACTTC. Combining the CDR3 with reference TRBV19 and TRBJ2-7 gives the whole variable domain DGGITQSPKYLFRKEGQNVTLSCEQNLNHDAMYWYRQDPGQGLRLIYYSQIVNDFQKGDIAEGYSVSREKKESFPLTVTSAQKNPTAFYLCASRPGQGVHEQYFGPGTRLTVT.

The rearrangement joins TRBV27 to TRBJ2-3; 11 nucleotides align to TRBD2. Looked up from germline, CDR1 is MNHEY and CDR2 is SMNVEV (reference sequence). J gave up 4 bases and V 6 bases, and 12 bases lay outside the gene matches. The CDR3 contains 17 residues. CDR3 in amino acids: CASSRLGLAGGADTQYF. The CDR3 DNA reads as TGTGCCAGCAGCCGTCTCGGTCTAGCGGGAGGTGCAGATACGCAGTATTTT.

This chain connects TRBV10-3 to TRBJ2-7; 8 bases line up with TRBD2. Looked up from germline, CDR1 is ENHRY and CDR2 is SYGVKD. The CDR3 contains 14 residues. With 4 bases clipped from V and 4 bases from J, the junction kept 6 bases outside the gene matches. CDR3 sequence reads: CAISVAGPGYEQYF. DNA for the CDR3: TGTGCCATCAGTGTAGCGGGACCCGGGTACGAGCAGTACTTC.